Listed below are T cell receptor beta chains from one sample, sequenced in a study of cytomegalovirus exposure and HLA in healthy donors. Data came from immunoSEQ multiplex PCR; TCRdb stores just in-frame clones and leaves some out. The repertoire includes approximately 160,000 clones, under 90% of them detected once, and about 7% sits in the top ten. Sequenced: PBMCs. The receptors were sampled from a man aged 25 to 40 in good health and CMV-seropositive. Each CDR3 is given with its conserved first and last residue. The order of the fields is CDR3 protein, CDR3 DNA, clone size, CDR3 length, J gene, D gene, V gene. A D gene is named only where the DNA matches it firmly. Rows may omit the clone size; those that give it use once, few, many or a size class.

CASSLILAGLETQYF,TGTGCCAGTAGTCTCATCCTAGCGGGACTAGAGACCCAGTACTTC,NA,15,TRBJ2-5,TRBD2,TRBV19
CAWSLGRQAGGLAKNIQYF,TGTGCCTGGAGTTTAGGGAGGCAGGCTGGTGGCCTAGCCAAAAACATTCAGTACTTC,NA,19,TRBJ2-4,NA,TRBV30
CASSLEYWDSLNNEQFF,TGTGCCAGCAGCTTGGAATATTGGGACAGCCTAAACAATGAGCAGTTCTTC,once,17,TRBJ2-1,TRBD1,TRBV5-6
CASTFTSGGSYEQYF,TGTGCCAGCACTTTTACTAGCGGGGGAAGCTACGAGCAGTACTTC,NA,15,TRBJ2-7,TRBD2,TRBV6-6
CASSFTGDDEQYF,TGTGCCAGCAGCTTTACAGGGGACGACGAGCAGTACTTC,NA,13,TRBJ2-7,TRBD1,TRBV5-6
CASSAPGHSYNSPLHF,TGTGCCAGCAGTGCGCCGGGACACTCATATAATTCACCCCTCCACTTT,NA,16,TRBJ1-6,NA,TRBV27
CASSLRQLTYGYTF,TGTGCCAGCAGCTTAAGACAGTTGACCTATGGCTACACCTTC,NA,14,TRBJ1-2,NA,TRBV11-2
CASSEGQGWVGQYF,TGTGCCAGCAGTGAAGGTCAGGGGTGGGTCGGGCAGTACTTC,NA,14,TRBJ2-7,NA,TRBV2
CASSPWDRGANSPLHF,TGTGCCAGCTCACCGTGGGACAGGGGGGCGAATTCACCCCTCCACTTT,NA,16,TRBJ1-6,TRBD1,TRBV18
CASSQDPSGGHTF,TGTGCCAGCAGCCAAGATCCTTCGGGGGGACACACCTTC,NA,13,TRBJ1-2,NA,TRBV4-2
CTIRWDSASGNTIYF,TGCACCATTCGGTGGGACAGCGCCTCTGGAAACACCATATATTTT,NA,15,TRBJ1-3,TRBD1,TRBV29-1
CASGLVLGGNSPLHF,TGTGCTAGTGGTTTGGTACTTGGGGGGAATTCACCCCTCCACTTT,NA,15,TRBJ1-6,NA,TRBV12-5
CASTSSGWLTPGANVLTF,TGTGCCAGCACCTCGTCGGGGTGGCTAACCCCTGGGGCCAACGTCCTGACTTTC,NA,18,TRBJ2-6,NA,TRBV9
CASSHAGLAPNEQFF,TGCGCCAGCAGCCATGCGGGACTAGCTCCAAATGAGCAGTTCTTC,NA,15,TRBJ2-1,TRBD2,TRBV4-1
CASSLAGTSYPYEQYF,TGTGCCAGCAGCTTAGCTGGGACTAGCTACCCCTACGAGCAGTACTTC,NA,16,TRBJ2-7,TRBD2,TRBV7-8
CASSMVGSEAFF,TGTGCCAGTTCTATGGTGGGCTCTGAAGCTTTCTTT,NA,12,TRBJ1-1,NA,TRBV19
CASSPYGLGQPNTEAFF,TGTGCCAGCAGTCCCTATGGCTTGGGACAGCCAAACACTGAAGCTTTCTTT,NA,17,TRBJ1-1,TRBD1,TRBV28
CASSQVGGRQTQYF,TGTGCCAGCAGCCAAGTTGGAGGGCGGCAGACCCAGTACTTC,NA,14,TRBJ2-5,NA,TRBV14
CASSVAGQETQYF,TGTGCCAGCAGCGTAGCAGGACAAGAGACCCAGTACTTC,NA,13,TRBJ2-5,NA,TRBV9
CASSSPGAGNTIYF,TGTGCCAGCAGTTCCCCGGGGGCTGGAAACACCATATATTTT,NA,14,TRBJ1-3,NA,TRBV27
CSVASGGSYNEQFF,TGCAGCGTCGCTAGCGGGGGGAGCTACAATGAGCAGTTCTTC,NA,14,TRBJ2-1,TRBD2,TRBV29-1